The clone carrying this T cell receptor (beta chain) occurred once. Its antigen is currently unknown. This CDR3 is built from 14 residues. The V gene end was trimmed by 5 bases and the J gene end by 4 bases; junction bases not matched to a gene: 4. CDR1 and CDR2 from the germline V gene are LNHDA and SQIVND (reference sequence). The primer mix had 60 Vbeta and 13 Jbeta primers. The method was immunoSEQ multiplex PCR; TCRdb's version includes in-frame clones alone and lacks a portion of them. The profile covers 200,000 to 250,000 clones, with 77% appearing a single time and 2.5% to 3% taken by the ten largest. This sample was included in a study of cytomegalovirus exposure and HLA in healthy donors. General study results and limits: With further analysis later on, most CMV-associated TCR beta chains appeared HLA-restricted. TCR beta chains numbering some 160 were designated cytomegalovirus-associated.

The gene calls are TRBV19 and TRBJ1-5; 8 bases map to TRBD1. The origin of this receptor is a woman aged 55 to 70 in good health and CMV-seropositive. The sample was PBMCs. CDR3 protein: CASSWDRFNQPQHF. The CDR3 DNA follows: TGTGCCAGTAGTTGGGACAGGTTTAATCAGCCCCAGCATTTT.